This passage covers 26 T cell receptor beta chains from one sample sequenced in a study of shared clonotypes between healthy human individuals. Some clones are missing from TCRdb's copy, which holds only in-frame ones; the method was immunoSEQ multiplex PCR. The table records about 2,200,000 clones, 85% to 95% of them present only once. CD45RO-negative CD8 cells positively selected for CCR7 made up the naive population, which excluded terminally differentiated effector memory CD45RA+ cells. Specimen: naive CD8+ T cells from PBMCs. Receptor source: a man in his late teens or twenties in good health. Some clones in this sample may be carry-over from other donors' samples.

The chain recombines TRBV29-1 with TRBJ2-3, with TRBD1 identical over 7 bases. J was trimmed by 3 bases and V by 6 bases; bases with no gene match: 6. From germline, CDR1 is SQVTM and CDR2 ANQGSEA. This CDR3 comprises 13 residues. The CDR3: CSVEDRRTDTQYF. CDR3 coding DNA: TGCAGCGTGGAGGACAGGAGGACAGATACGCAGTATTTT.

In DNA, the CDR3 is TGTGCCAGCAGCTTGGCGATTGGACTGGCTACCTACGAGCAGTACTTC. This gives the protein CASSLAIGLATYEQYF. The J gene is TRBJ2-7, the V gene TRBV7-6; TRBD2 is a possible D gene (5 bases). V gave up 3 bases and J gave up 2 bases, with 17 bases separating them. This CDR3 contains 16 residues. Per germline, CDR1 SGHVS and CDR2 FNYEAQ.

This rearrangement joins TRBV5-4 to TRBJ1-1; the D gene is possibly TRBD1 (5 bases). The CDR3 consists of 17 residues. Germline V gene lookup returns CDR1 SGHNT and CDR2 YYREEE (reference sequence). The V end lost 4 bases, the J end lost 2 bases, and 21 bases lay between the germline ends. CDR3 sequence: CASSIGTYRGVNTEAFF. The CDR3 DNA sequence: TGTGCCAGCAGCATAGGGACCTACCGTGGGGTTAACACTGAAGCTTTCTTT.

The chain carries TRBV30 and TRBJ2-4, with no clear D. Germline loops: CDR1 GTSNPN, CDR2 SVGIG (reference sequence). This CDR3 has 14 amino acids. V lost 2 bases and J lost 5, with 13 bases in between. CDR3 nucleotides: TGTGCCTGGAGTCAATGGTGGTCCGAAAACATTCAGTACTTC. This translates into CAWSQWWSENIQYF.

The V and J genes are TRBV11-3 and TRBJ2-7; D not resolved. V lost 10 bases and J lost 2, with 12 bases in between. The CDR3 spans 12 residues. Germline CDR1 reads SGHNT; CDR2 reads YENEEA. The chain's CDR3 is CATRSDPYEQYF. CDR3 bases: TGTGCCACACGGTCGGACCCCTACGAGCAGTACTTC.

In this sample, this clone turned up a few times. V gene TRBV7-9 combines with J gene TRBJ1-1; 9 bases align to TRBD1. The CDR3 length is 16 residues. Germline V gene data show CDR1 as SEHNR and CDR2 as FQNEAQ (reference sequence). V shed 3 bases and J 3 bases; nucleotides not matched to a gene: 8. This CDR3 is CASSFTQGAGDTEAFF. The DNA of the CDR3 is TGTGCCAGCAGCTTTACACAGGGGGCAGGTGACACTGAAGCTTTCTTT.

The chain recombines TRBV30 with TRBJ2-7; D is perhaps TRBD1 or TRBD2 (5 bases each). CDR3 length: 13 residues. In germline, CDR1 is GTSNPN, CDR2 SVGIG (reference sequence). Trimming stripped 7 bases from V and 3 bases from J, with 16 bases between. CDR3 in DNA: TGTGCCTCAGTCGGTTCGAGGGGCTACGAGCAGTACTTC. Its protein product is CASVGSRGYEQYF.

The gene calls are TRBV7-2 and TRBJ1-2, with a possible D match to TRBD1 (6 bases). This CDR3 is built from 15 residues. Germline V lookup: CDR1 SGHTA, CDR2 FQGNSA. Trimming left V 4 bases short and J 8 bases short, with 20 bases between. CDR3 sequence (DNA): TGTGCCAGCAGCTCCCCAGGGACACCGGACCGGGGCTACACCTTC. As protein: CASSSPGTPDRGYTF.

V gene TRBV7-9 combines with J gene TRBJ2-2; 11 nucleotides agree with TRBD2. Germline V gene data show CDR1 as SEHNR and CDR2 as FQNEAQ (reference sequence). This CDR3 has 19 residues. Trimming cost V 1 base and J 6 bases; bases outside gene matches: 13. The CDR3 region has the DNA TGTGCCAGCAGCTTAGTCGTACTAGCGGGAGAGGGATTATCCGGGGAGCTGTTTTTT. Translating gives CASSLVVLAGEGLSGELFF.

This clone occurred once. The chain carries TRBV7-9 and TRBJ1-1; 10 nucleotides agree with TRBD1. The germline V gene encodes CDR1 SEHNR and CDR2 FQNEAQ (reference sequence). The CDR3 length is 17 residues. With 5 bases clipped from V and 4 bases from J, the junction kept 13 bases outside the gene matches. The CDR3 reads CASSQTGGRPRGTEAFF. The DNA of the CDR3 is TGTGCCAGCAGCCAGACAGGGGGCCGACCGAGGGGCACTGAAGCTTTCTTT.

Turning to this clone: At one boundary the junction diverges from the germline segment, which might be a read error. This rearrangement joins TRBV29-1 to TRBJ2-5; unclear D gene. The CDR3 totals 11 residues. Germline CDR1 is SQVTM and CDR2 is ANQGSEA. CDR3 in amino acids: CSVGSQQTQYF. CDR3 DNA: TGCAGCGTTGGGTCCCAACAGACCCAGTACTTC.

DNA for the CDR3: TGTGCCAGCACCACTCTGGGTTCCTACGAGCAGTACTTC. It is translated as CASTTLGSYEQYF. The rearrangement links TRBV27 to TRBJ2-7; no definite D call. Germline V CDR1 and CDR2: MNHEY, SMNVEV (reference sequence). This CDR3 is built from 13 residues. V dropped 7 bases and J dropped 1 base, with 11 bases sitting between them.

The V and J genes are TRBV30 and TRBJ2-2; perhaps TRBD2 as D (5 bases). V was clipped by 8 bases and J by 0 bases, with 28 bases between them. The CDR3 length is 19 residues. Per germline, CDR1 GTSNPN and CDR2 SVGIG (reference sequence). The CDR3 is CATPPMDSNYIANTGELFF. CDR3 bases: TGTGCCACACCCCCCATGGACTCTAATTATATCGCGAACACCGGGGAGCTGTTTTTT.

CDR3 sequence: CASSLGHRATNEKLFF. The CDR3 bases are TGCGCCAGCAGCTTGGGCCACAGGGCAACTAATGAAAAACTGTTTTTT. The chain carries TRBV5-1 and TRBJ1-4; tentative D call: TRBD1 (6 bases). This CDR3 region has 16 residues. Between the trimmed V and J ends, which lost 0 bases and 0 bases, there was a span of 9 bases. CDR1 is SGHRS, CDR2 YFSETQ, per germline.

CDR3 protein: CASSLMGGVETQYF. The CDR3 DNA is TGTGCCAGCAGCTTAATGGGGGGCGTCGAGACCCAGTACTTC. The chain combines TRBV7-8 with TRBJ2-5, with D perhaps being TRBD1 or TRBD2 (6 bases each). The CDR3 has 14 residues. V shed 2 bases and J shed 5 bases, with 12 bases lying between them. The germline V gene has CDR1 SGHVS and CDR2 FQNEAQ.

This sequence joins TRBV7-8 and TRBJ2-5; no reliable D call. Trimming stripped 1 base from V and 5 bases from J, with 8 bases between. Germline CDR1 reads SGHVS; CDR2 reads FQNEAQ. This CDR3 comprises 13 residues. DNA for the CDR3: TGTGCCAGCAGCTTAGAGTTTCACGAGACCCAGTACTTC. Amino acids: CASSLEFHETQYF.

The V gene is TRBV7-6, the J gene TRBJ2-7; D perhaps matches TRBD2 (5 bases). This CDR3 is built from 14 residues. Germline CDR1 reads SGHVS; CDR2 reads FNYEAQ. V was trimmed by 5 bases and J by 3 bases, leaving 14 bases between them. In DNA form, the CDR3 reads TGTGCCAGCAGCCCCACCCCAGAGGGCTACGAGCAGTACTTC. The encoded protein is CASSPTPEGYEQYF.

In its sample, this clone was seen once. The chain links TRBV5-1 to TRBJ2-1, with 7 nucleotides matching TRBD2. V lost 4 bases and J lost 0; bases outside the gene matches: 7. This CDR3 has 16 amino acids. CDR1 is SGHRS, CDR2 YFSETQ, per germline. CDR3 protein: CASSRPREDSYNEQFF. CDR3 in DNA: TGCGCCAGCAGCAGGCCCCGGGAGGACTCCTACAATGAGCAGTTCTTC.

The chain is built from TRBV27 and TRBJ2-7, with a possible D match to TRBD2 (5 bases). CDR3 length equals 11 residues. CDR1 is MNHEY and CDR2 is SMNVEV in the germline V gene (reference sequence). V was shortened by 2 bases and J by 10 bases, with 9 bases between the two germline ends. As DNA, the CDR3 is TGTGCCAGCAGTTTAGCGGGCGCACAGTACTTC. Protein sequence: CASSLAGAQYF.

The rearrangement uses TRBV4-1 and TRBJ2-3, with 9 bases aligning to TRBD2. The ends lost 0 bases at V and 0 bases at J; junction bases unmatched: 13. The CDR3 spans 20 residues. CDR1 is MGHRA, CDR2 YSYEKL, per germline. CDR3 in amino acids: CASSQDVRREGRLSTDTQYF. The CDR3 coding sequence is TGCGCCAGCAGCCAAGACGTGCGGCGGGAGGGCCGTTTGAGCACAGATACGCAGTATTTT.

V gene TRBV7-9 combines with J gene TRBJ2-5, with 10 bases identical to TRBD1. The V and J ends lost 5 bases and 1 base, in that order; junction bases with no gene match: 4. There are 15 residues in the CDR3. Germline assignment: CDR1 SEHNR and CDR2 FQNEAQ (reference sequence). The CDR3 coding sequence is TGTGCCAGCAGCCCGGGACAGGGGTTCCAAGAGACCCAGTACTTC. It encodes CASSPGQGFQETQYF.

The count of this clone is one. This chain links TRBV7-2 with TRBJ2-3; perhaps TRBD1 as D (5 bases). The V end was cut by 1 base, the J end by 2 bases, with 19 bases between. CDR1 SGHTA and CDR2 FQGNSA come from the germline V gene. The CDR3 totals 18 residues. The CDR3 spells CASSLGILRVESTDTQYF. CDR3 sequence (DNA): TGTGCCAGCAGCTTAGGAATCCTCAGGGTCGAGTCCACAGATACGCAGTATTTT. The variable domain in full, with the rest retrieved from reference TRBV7-2 and TRBJ2-3, is GAGVSQSPSNKVTEKGKDVELRCDPISGHTALYWYRQSLGQGLEFLIYFQGNSAPDKSGLPSDRFSAERTGGSVSTLTIQRTQQEDSAVYLCASSLGILRVESTDTQYFGPGTRLTVL.

V and J are TRBV28 and TRBJ2-1, with 10 bases lining up with TRBD2. The CDR3 sequence is 13 residues long. Germline-derived CDR1 and CDR2 are MDHEN and SYDVKM. Losses at the gene ends were 2 bases for V and 8 bases for J; bases not matched to a gene: 0. CDR3 in DNA: TGTGCCAGCAGTTTACTAGCGGGAGATGAGCAGTTCTTC. It specifies CASSLLAGDEQFF.

As for this clone: Other nucleotide sequences in the sample specify the same CDR3. The rearrangement links TRBV4-1 to TRBJ2-1; unclear D gene. The ends were cut back, 0 bases at V and 0 bases at J, with 6 bases in the middle. Germline CDR1 MGHRA, CDR2 YSYEKL. The CDR3 length is 15 residues. This CDR3 reads CASSQDSSSYNEQFF. The CDR3 nucleotides are TGCGCCAGCAGCCAAGACTCGAGCTCCTACAATGAGCAGTTCTTC.

The chain employs TRBV9 and TRBJ2-7, with D hard to call. Trimming pared 0 bases from V and 4 bases from J, leaving 14 bases between. Per the germline V gene, CDR1 is SGDLS and CDR2 is YYNGEE. This CDR3 spans 15 amino acids. CDR3 nucleotide sequence: TGTGCCAGCAGCGTAGGGGCACCCGCGGTATACGAGCAGTACTTC. Translating gives CASSVGAPAVYEQYF.

The V call is TRBV19, the J call TRBJ2-7, with D tentatively TRBD2 (6 bases). The CDR3 covers 15 residues. V lost 0 bases, J lost 1 base, and 10 bases lay in between. Germline assignment: CDR1 LNHDA and CDR2 SQIVND (reference sequence). The CDR3 nucleotides are TGTGCCAGTAGTATAGAGCCTAGCGATTCCTACGAGCAGTACTTC. Translated, it gives CASSIEPSDSYEQYF.